The 7 T cell receptor beta chains reported below all come from one sample, sequenced in a study of Tregs in tolerant kidney transplant recipients. Libraries were prepared by immunoSEQ multiplex PCR; TCRdb keeps only in-frame clonotypes and omits some of them. The data contain about 81,000 clones, roughly 90% of them singletons. Mixed chimerism was transient after nonmyeloablative marrow transplants from related graft donors. The source was CD4+ T cells from blood (PBMCs), collected 24 months after the transplant. The origin of the receptors is a human patient who received a combined kidney and bone marrow transplant. Among the T cells, some may be from the graft donor.

This chain uses TRBV27 with TRBJ2-7, with D maybe TRBD1 (5 bases). Germline V gives CDR1 MNHEY, CDR2 SMNVEV (reference sequence). The CDR3 loop spans 14 amino acids. V lost 7 bases and J lost 2, with 15 bases in between. The CDR3 DNA is TGTGCCAGCAAACGTACTACAGGTACCTACGAGCAGTACTTC. This sequence encodes CASKRTTGTYEQYF.

The rearrangement joins TRBV18 to TRBJ2-4; no definite D call. The length of the CDR3 is 15 residues. Trimming stripped 1 base from V and 0 bases from J, with 7 bases between. Germline V lookup: CDR1 KGHSH, CDR2 LQKENI. The CDR3 region has the DNA TGTGCCAGCTCACCACTAGCCACAGCCAAAAACATTCAGTACTTC. It specifies CASSPLATAKNIQYF.

Points on this clone: The junction departs from the called germline gene at one end, perhaps through a read error. This chain links TRBV11-3 with TRBJ2-7, with D possibly TRBD1 on 6 matching bases. Germline V gene data show CDR1 as SGHNT and CDR2 as YENEEA. The CDR3 runs to 11 residues. This chain's CDR3 is CASSPPLGQNF. The DNA for the CDR3 is TGTGCCAGCAGCCCCCCCTTAGGACAGAACTTC. Variable domain in full (rest from reference TRBV11-3 and TRBJ2-7): EAGVVQSPRYKIIEKKQPVAFWCNPISGHNTLYWYLQNLGQGPELLIRYENEEAVDDSQLPKDRFSAERLKGVDSTLKIQPAELGDSAVYLCASSPPLGQNFGPGTRLTVT.

As DNA, the CDR3 is TGCAGCGTTAGGCGCGGGTCCCCCACAGATACGCAGTATTTT. Translated: CSVRRGSPTDTQYF. The V gene is TRBV29-1, the J gene TRBJ2-3; possibly TRBD2 for D (5 bases). The CDR3 loop spans 14 amino acids. Between the trimmed V and J ends, which lost 5 bases and 2 bases, there was a span of 14 bases. Per germline, CDR1 SQVTM and CDR2 ANQGSEA.

This clone has a handful of counts. The gene calls are TRBV10-3 and TRBJ1-3, with unresolved D. With 4 bases removed from V and 4 bases from J, the gap between germline ends came to 14 bases. CDR3 length equals 15 residues. Looked up from germline, CDR1 is ENHRY and CDR2 is SYGVKD. CDR3 in DNA: TGTGCCATCAGTGGGGAGGGCAAGACAGGAAACACCATATATTTT. Translation: CAISGEGKTGNTIYF.

The chain couples TRBV5-3 to TRBJ2-6, with D possibly matching TRBD2 (6 bases). TRBV5-3 qualifies as an ORF whose function is uncertain. V lost 4 bases and J 2 bases, leaving 28 bases between the germline ends. The CDR3 runs to 21 residues. The CDR3 coding sequence is TGTGCCAGAAGCCCCCCGGGGGAAATGGGGCGTTATCTCGCTGGGGCCAACGTCCTGACTTTC. Amino acid sequence: CARSPPGEMGRYLAGANVLTF.

The gene calls are TRBV4-2 and TRBJ1-4; 7 bases map to TRBD1. Germline loops: CDR1 LGHNA, CDR2 YNFKEQ. V lost 0 bases to trimming and J lost 3 bases; unmatched junction nucleotides: 1. The CDR3 has 15 residues. CDR3 residues: CASSQDQGANEKLFF. The CDR3 bases are TGTGCCAGCAGCCAAGATCAGGGGGCTAATGAAAAACTGTTTTTT.